Below are 7 T cell receptor beta chains sequenced from a single sample in a study of CD8+ T cells in alopecia areata. The sequencing template was cDNA reverse transcribed from extracted RNA. Libraries were prepared by immunoSEQ multiplex PCR; TCRdb keeps only in-frame clonotypes and omits some of them. The repertoire consists of some 210,000 clones, with more than 45% occurring once and the leading ten covering less than 0.6%. Sequenced here: CD4+ T cells sorted from blood, sampled at week 0. All receptors come from a human donor with alopecia areata.

The chain combines TRBV6-1 with TRBJ2-4, with 8 bases identical to TRBD1. Trimming removed 5 bases from V and 7 bases from J; junction bases left unmatched: 10. Germline CDR1 reads MNHNS; CDR2 reads SASEGT. CDR3 length: 15 amino acids. This CDR3 reads CASSLQGARRNIQYF. DNA for the CDR3: TGTGCCAGCAGTCTGCAGGGGGCGAGGAGGAACATTCAGTACTTC.

This clone was detected a few times. This chain connects TRBV28 to TRBJ2-1; D is uncertain. The CDR3 spans 10 residues. Germline CDR1 and CDR2: MDHEN and SYDVKM. The CDR3, as DNA: TGTGTATCTGGCTACAATGAGCAGTTCTTC. This gives the protein CVSGYNEQFF.

This clone was seen a few times. CDR3 sequence reads: CSVEYNRWTGELFF. In DNA, the CDR3 is TGCAGCGTTGAGTATAACAGGTGGACCGGGGAGCTGTTTTTT. The chain employs TRBV29-1 and TRBJ2-2; tentative D call: TRBD1 (5 bases). The CDR3 extends over 14 amino acids. CDR1 is SQVTM and CDR2 is ANQGSEA in the germline V gene. Trimming stripped 3 bases from V and 5 bases from J, with 13 bases between.

The table lists this clone with a few counts. The rearrangement links TRBV11-2 to TRBJ2-5; 14 bases agree with TRBD2. The CDR3 is 15 residues long. V lost 5 bases and J lost 6; bases outside the gene matches: 5. In germline, CDR1 is SGHAT, CDR2 FQNNGV. In DNA form, the CDR3 reads TGTGCCAGCAGCCTCGGGACTAGCGGGAGACAGACCCAGTACTTC. Protein: CASSLGTSGRQTQYF.

The rearrangement uses TRBV5-1 and TRBJ2-3; 8 positions match TRBD2. The CDR3 has 16 amino acids. Germline CDR1 is SGHRS and CDR2 is YFSETQ. With V trimmed by 4 bases and J by 4 bases, 11 bases remained unmatched. DNA of the CDR3: TGCGCCAGCAGCCTCTCCGGGAATAGCGGGGCAGATACGCAGTATTTT. Protein product: CASSLSGNSGADTQYF.

This clone occurred a few times. The chain recombines TRBV29-1 with TRBJ2-1; D gene uncertain. The CDR3 is 14 amino acids. Germline CDR1 SQVTM, CDR2 ANQGSEA. V lost 4 bases to trimming and J lost 9 bases, with 19 bases between them. CDR3 loop: CSVVGIQALGEQFF. The CDR3 DNA reads as TGCAGCGTTGTTGGGATCCAGGCCCTCGGTGAGCAGTTCTTC.

The chain has TRBV9 and TRBJ2-5; TRBD1 matches 9 bases. CDR1 and CDR2 (germline): SGDLS, YYNGEE. Unmatched junction bases numbered 5, after V lost 4 bases and J lost 1 base. The CDR3 covers 15 residues. The CDR3 nucleotides are TGTGCCAGCAGCCTCATGGACAGGGGCCAAGAGACCCAGTACTTC. Residues: CASSLMDRGQETQYF.